In its sample, the clone carrying this TCR beta chain was seen a few times. The data were obtained in a study of CD8+CD57+ T cells in acquired aplastic anemia. Across the study: Read counts for CD4+ cells (from healthy donors) averaged about 10.8 million.

Trimming removed 5 bases at V and 3 bases at J, with 4 bases between. Germline CDR1 SGHVS, CDR2 FQNEAQ. The CDR3 contains 11 residues. Genomic DNA acted as the template from which TCR beta VDJ combination and CDR3 sequence profiling were carried out. Using its own MiXCR run on the reads, TCRdb lists one record per CDR3 protein. The sample shows about 180,000 distinct CDR3 sequences, 40% to 50% of them seen only once. The specimen was sorted CD4+, CD8+, or CD8+CD57+ T cells (not recorded which) from PBMCs. This receptor was taken from a human donor in good health. This chain links TRBV7-8 with TRBJ1-1; D unclear. The CDR3 region has the DNA TGTGCCAGCAGCCAATACACTGAAGCTTTCTTT. Residues: CASSQYTEAFF. The whole variable domain, filled in from reference TRBV7-8 and TRBJ1-1, reads GAGVSQSPRYKVAKRGQDVALRCDPISGHVSLFWYQQALGQGPEFLTYFQNEAQLDKSGLPSDRFFAERPEGSVSTLKIQRTQQEDSAVYLCASSQYTEAFFGQGTRLTVV.